Following are 26 T cell receptor beta chains from one sample sequenced in a study of technical replicates of blood from four donors. Sequencing used immunoSEQ multiplex PCR; TCRdb keeps in-frame clones, though not all of them. The table lists 74,000 or so clones, roughly 91% of them singletons, with 0.39% in the top ten. The sample comprised T cells isolated from PBMCs. The origin of the receptors is a human donor in good health.

V and J are TRBV2 and TRBJ2-2; 9 positions match TRBD1. Unmatched junction bases numbered 11, after V lost 8 bases and J lost 7 bases. The CDR3 sequence is 15 residues long. Germline CDR1 SNHLY, CDR2 FYNNEI. The CDR3 coding sequence is TGTGCCAGCCTCTCGGGGACAGGGTTATTCGGGGAGCTGTTTTTT. It encodes CASLSGTGLFGELFF. The full variable domain, its missing parts supplied by reference TRBV2 and TRBJ2-2, is EPEVTQTPSHQVTQMGQEVILRCVPISNHLYFYWYRQILGQKVEFLVSFYNNEISEKSEIFDDQFSVERPDGSNFTLKIRSTKLEDSAMYFCASLSGTGLFGELFFGEGSRLTVL.

The gene calls are TRBV15 and TRBJ2-2, with 7 bases that match TRBD2. V lost 7 bases, J lost 5 bases, and 7 bases stayed unmatched. The CDR3 spans 14 residues. The germline V gene encodes CDR1 LNHNV and CDR2 YYDKDF (reference sequence). CDR3 sequence reads: CATNGGGRTGELFF. CDR3 coding DNA: TGTGCCACCAATGGGGGAGGGCGAACCGGGGAGCTGTTTTTT.

This rearrangement joins TRBV4-2 to TRBJ2-3; 8 bases are a match to TRBD1. J was trimmed by 3 bases and V by 0 bases; bases with no gene match: 2. The CDR3 sequence is 15 residues long. Per germline, CDR1 LGHNA and CDR2 YNFKEQ. The CDR3 coding sequence is TGTGCCAGCAGCCAAGAGGGACAGGAAACAGATACGCAGTATTTT. Translation gives CASSQEGQETDTQYF.

The J gene is TRBJ1-2, the V gene TRBV18; D is perhaps TRBD1 (6 bases). V gave up 3 bases and J gave up 3 bases, with 8 bases separating them. The CDR3 loop spans 13 amino acids. CDR1 and CDR2 (germline): KGHSH, LQKENI. The CDR3 here is CASSPSGDYGYTF. CDR3 bases: TGTGCCAGCTCACCGTCAGGGGACTATGGCTACACCTTC.

The chain joins TRBV5-1 to TRBJ2-5; tentatively, D is TRBD1 (6 bases). Germline V gene sequence: CDR1 SGHRS, CDR2 YFSETQ. This CDR3 region has 14 residues. The V end was cut by 0 bases, the J end by 4 bases, with 10 bases between. The chain's CDR3 is CASSLEGVPETQYF. Here the CDR3 DNA reads TGCGCCAGCAGCTTGGAGGGGGTCCCAGAGACCCAGTACTTC.

This chain links TRBV5-1 with TRBJ2-5; 8 bases align to TRBD1. This CDR3 is 14 amino acids long. Germline loops: CDR1 SGHRS, CDR2 YFSETQ. The V segment lost 4 bases and the J segment 1 base; nucleotides outside the gene matches: 3. The CDR3 nucleotides read TGCGCCAGCAGCGTACAGGGGGTCCAAGAGACCCAGTACTTC. This codes for CASSVQGVQETQYF. Full variable domain (rest looked up from reference TRBV5-1 and TRBJ2-5): KAGVTQTPRYLIKTRGQQVTLSCSPISGHRSVSWYQQTPGQGLQFLFEYFSETQRNKGNFPGRFSGRQFSNSRSEMNVSTLELGDSALYLCASSVQGVQETQYFGPGTRLLVL.

This chain joins TRBV7-8 and TRBJ2-7; 8 nucleotides align to TRBD2. V lost 5 bases to trimming and J lost 3 bases; unmatched junction nucleotides: 9. The CDR3 covers 15 residues. Germline CDR1 SGHVS, CDR2 FQNEAQ. The CDR3 here is CASSPGGGRYYEQYF. CDR3 in DNA: TGTGCCAGCAGCCCGGGAGGCGGGAGGTACTACGAGCAGTACTTC.

This clone was detected only once. The chain uses TRBV7-3 and TRBJ2-1; D not certain. V was pared by 7 bases and J by 4 bases, with 11 bases between. The CDR3 is made up of 13 amino acids. Germline loops: CDR1 SGHTA, CDR2 FQGTGA. CDR3 nucleotides: TGTGCCAGCAAACTCGACAAGTACAATGAGCAGTTCTTC. This encodes CASKLDKYNEQFF.

This clone showed up just once. The chain is built from TRBV19 and TRBJ2-7; no definite D call. CDR1 is LNHDA and CDR2 is SQIVND in the germline V gene (reference sequence). The CDR3 contains 13 residues. The V and J ends lost 3 bases and 1 base respectively, with 7 bases between them. The DNA of the CDR3 is TGTGCCAGTAGTATGACACTGTCCTACGAGCAGTACTTC. It specifies CASSMTLSYEQYF.

The chain has TRBV29-1 and TRBJ1-1; maybe TRBD1 (6 bases). The CDR3 has 15 amino acids. Looked up from germline, CDR1 is SQVTM and CDR2 is ANQGSEA. With 3 bases removed from V and 0 bases from J, the gap between germline ends came to 14 bases. The CDR3 DNA reads TGCAGCGTTGAGCTAAACAGGGCGGTGAACACTGAAGCTTTCTTT. Amino acids: CSVELNRAVNTEAFF. Filled out from reference TRBV29-1 and TRBJ1-1, the complete variable domain reads SAVISQKPSRDICQRGTSLTIQCQVDSQVTMMFWYRQQPGQSLTLIATANQGSEATYESGFVIDKFPISRPNLTFSTLTVSNMSPEDSSIYLCSVELNRAVNTEAFFGQGTRLTVV.

V gene TRBV11-2 combines with J gene TRBJ2-7; 12 nucleotides match TRBD2. Unmatched junction bases numbered 11, after V lost 7 bases and J lost 7 bases. The CDR3 is 15 amino acids. Germline V lookup: CDR1 SGHAT, CDR2 FQNNGV. CDR3 sequence: CASTRPTSGSGEQYF. CDR3 coding DNA: TGTGCCAGCACCCGCCCGACTAGCGGGAGTGGGGAGCAGTACTTC. Full variable domain (rest looked up from reference TRBV11-2 and TRBJ2-7): EAGVAQSPRYKIIEKRQSVAFWCNPISGHATLYWYQQILGQGPKLLIQFQNNGVVDDSQLPKDRFSAERLKGVDSTLKIQPAKLEDSAVYLCASTRPTSGSGEQYFGPGTRLTVT.

This clone was seen a single time. The genes are TRBV18 and TRBJ1-1; D is perhaps TRBD1 (6 bases). V lost 2 bases and J lost 5, with 12 bases in between. The CDR3 loop spans 14 amino acids. From germline, CDR1 is KGHSH and CDR2 LQKENI. As DNA, the CDR3 is TGTGCCAGCTCACCAGTGAACCAGGGGACTGAAGCTTTCTTT. As protein: CASSPVNQGTEAFF. Filled out from reference TRBV18 and TRBJ1-1, the complete variable domain reads NAGVMQNPRHLVRRRGQEARLRCSPMKGHSHVYWYRQLPEEGLKFMVYLQKENIIDESGMPKERFSAEFPKEGPSILRIQQVVRGDSAAYFCASSPVNQGTEAFFGQGTRLTVV.

The chain combines TRBV15 with TRBJ2-1; 7 bases are shared with TRBD1. V lost 1 base to trimming and J lost 9 bases; unmatched junction nucleotides: 15. Germline V CDR1 and CDR2: LNHNV, YYDKDF (reference sequence). This CDR3 is 17 amino acids long. The CDR3 DNA reads as TGTGCCACCAGCAGAGGGGGGATGAGACAGGGAATTGGTGAGCAGTTCTTC. It yields the protein CATSRGGMRQGIGEQFF.

This chain joins TRBV2 and TRBJ1-2, with TRBD1 matching 10 bases. This CDR3 spans 14 amino acids. V shed 8 bases, J shed 4 bases, and the junction held 7 bases outside the gene matches. The germline V gene has CDR1 SNHLY and CDR2 FYNNEI. CDR3 sequence: CASVRQGAGYGYTF. The CDR3 DNA reads as TGTGCCAGCGTACGACAGGGGGCTGGCTATGGCTACACCTTC.

The chain is built from TRBV7-2 and TRBJ1-5; TRBD1 agrees at 8 bases. This CDR3 spans 15 amino acids. Germline CDR1 SGHTA, CDR2 FQGNSA. V dropped 0 bases and J dropped 5; count of bases not matched to a gene: 3. This CDR3 is CASSLADRAYQPQHF. CDR3 DNA sequence: TGTGCCAGCAGCTTAGCGGACAGGGCCTATCAGCCCCAGCATTTT.

This sequence joins TRBV6-6 and TRBJ1-2, with D uncertain. The V end was cut by 8 bases, the J end by 3 bases, with 10 bases between. Germline values: CDR1 MNHNY, CDR2 SVGAGI (reference sequence). The CDR3 runs to 12 residues. This CDR3 is CASSGLYYGYTF. CDR3 DNA sequence: TGTGCCAGCTCGGGATTATACTATGGCTACACCTTC.

The CDR3 spells CATSRDRFGPGNTIYF. The CDR3 DNA is TGTGCCACCAGCAGAGACCGGTTTGGGCCTGGAAACACCATATATTTT. This chain connects TRBV15 to TRBJ1-3; D call uncertain. The CDR3 is made up of 16 amino acids. V shed 0 bases and J shed 2 bases, with 11 bases lying between them. Germline V gene data show CDR1 as LNHNV and CDR2 as YYDKDF (reference sequence).

This clone was detected only once. V is TRBV10-2 and J is TRBJ2-5, with D unclear. CDR1 and CDR2 (germline): WSHSY, SAAADI. V gave up 10 bases and J gave up 1 base, with 13 bases separating them. The CDR3 totals 13 residues. For the CDR3, the DNA is TGCGCCACGCTAGATACGGTCCAAGAGACCCAGTACTTC. It translates to CATLDTVQETQYF.

The V gene is TRBV27, the J gene TRBJ2-7; 7 bases match TRBD1. The CDR3 sequence is 14 residues long. In germline, CDR1 is MNHEY, CDR2 SMNVEV (reference sequence). With 6 bases clipped from V and 2 bases from J, the junction kept 7 bases outside the gene matches. The CDR3 reads CASSQQGPPYEQYF. CDR3 coding DNA: TGTGCCAGCAGCCAACAGGGGCCGCCCTACGAGCAGTACTTC.

The J gene is TRBJ2-5, the V gene TRBV7-6; D remains ambiguous. CDR3 length: 11 residues. V gave up 3 bases and J gave up 5 bases, with 4 bases separating them. Germline lookup yields CDR1 SGHVS and CDR2 FNYEAQ. This chain's CDR3 is CASSFRETQYF. The CDR3 DNA reads TGTGCCAGCAGCTTCCGGGAGACCCAGTACTTC.

The rearrangement joins TRBV7-2 to TRBJ1-3; D not resolved. Trimming removed 1 base at V and 0 bases at J, with 7 bases between. In germline, CDR1 is SGHTA, CDR2 FQGNSA. This CDR3 has 15 amino acids. The CDR3 coding sequence is TGTGCCAGCAGCTTAGTAGCAAGCTCTGGAAACACCATATATTTT. This sequence encodes CASSLVASSGNTIYF.

The chain has TRBV11-3 and TRBJ1-3; 9 bases line up with TRBD1. From germline, CDR1 is SGHNT and CDR2 YENEEA. The trim removed 6 bases at V and 2 bases at J, leaving 5 bases unmatched. The length of the CDR3 is 15 residues. The CDR3 spells CASSLQGATGNTIYF. For the CDR3, the DNA is TGTGCCAGCAGTCTACAGGGGGCTACTGGAAACACCATATATTTT. The full variable domain, completed using reference TRBV11-3 and TRBJ1-3, is EAGVVQSPRYKIIEKKQPVAFWCNPISGHNTLYWYLQNLGQGPELLIRYENEEAVDDSQLPKDRFSAERLKGVDSTLKIQPAELGDSAVYLCASSLQGATGNTIYFGEGSWLTVV.

The chain carries TRBV11-3 and TRBJ2-3; D might be TRBD2 (5 bases). Germline V gives CDR1 SGHNT, CDR2 YENEEA. The CDR3 totals 16 residues. V lost 5 bases, J lost 0 bases, and 15 bases lay in between. The CDR3 DNA sequence: TGTGCCAGCAGCCCTCGACTAATAGATAGCACAGATACGCAGTATTTT. Translation gives CASSPRLIDSTDTQYF.

This clone appeared once. This chain uses TRBV4-1 with TRBJ1-1; possibly TRBD1 for D (5 bases). CDR1 is MGHRA and CDR2 is YSYEKL in the germline V gene. V lost 4 bases to trimming and J lost 4 bases, with 10 bases between them. This CDR3 is 13 amino acids long. Here the CDR3 reads CASSRGGTTEAFF. The CDR3 bases are TGCGCCAGCAGCCGGGGGGGGACCACTGAAGCTTTCTTT.

A few counts support this clone. The chain joins TRBV30 to TRBJ1-1, with D perhaps TRBD1 (6 bases). The V and J ends lost 0 bases and 4 bases respectively, with 9 bases between them. This CDR3 has 13 amino acids. Germline-derived CDR1 and CDR2 are GTSNPN and SVGIG (reference sequence). CDR3 nucleotides: TGTGCCTGGAGTGTGATAGGGGGCACTGAAGCTTTCTTT. This gives the protein CAWSVIGGTEAFF.

This rearrangement joins TRBV28 to TRBJ2-5; TRBD2 aligns across 7 bases. This CDR3 has 13 residues. Germline V gene lookup returns CDR1 MDHEN and CDR2 SYDVKM. The ends lost 6 bases at V and 5 bases at J; junction bases unmatched: 6. CDR3 DNA sequence: TGTGCCAGCAGCCTAGCGGTGCGGGAGACCCAGTACTTC. This codes for CASSLAVRETQYF.